A single sample is the source of the 21 T cell receptor beta chains below, sequenced in a study of cytomegalovirus exposure and HLA in healthy donors. PCR amplification relied on 60 Vbeta primers (plus 13 Jbeta primers). Clones were read by immunoSEQ multiplex PCR, and TCRdb kept only the in-frame ones, dropping some. In all, the sample yields about 96,000 clones. Sequenced: PBMCs. The receptors were sampled from a young woman in good health and CMV-seronegative.

J is TRBJ1-1 and V is TRBV6-1; 9 bases map to TRBD1. The CDR3 runs 15 residues. The ends lost 1 base at V and 5 bases at J; junction bases unmatched: 5. Germline V CDR1 and CDR2: MNHNS, SASEGT. The CDR3 DNA reads as TGTGCCAGCAGTGAAGGGGGACAGGGCAGTACTGAAGCTTTCTTT. Protein product: CASSEGGQGSTEAFF.

J is TRBJ2-4 and V is TRBV19; D is perhaps TRBD1 (5 bases). The CDR3 is 16 residues long. Germline V gene sequence: CDR1 LNHDA, CDR2 SQIVND (reference sequence). The ends were cut back, 3 bases at V and 6 bases at J, with 18 bases in the middle. The chain's CDR3 is CASSIRVRVGGNIQYF. The CDR3 DNA reads as TGTGCCAGTAGTATCAGGGTCCGGGTTGGTGGAAACATTCAGTACTTC.

About this clone itself: Germline is not matched at one junction end, which may reflect a read error. The genes are TRBV9 and TRBJ2-1, with TRBD1 matching over 8 bases. The germline V gene has CDR1 SGDLS and CDR2 YYNGEE. The CDR3 has 17 residues. The CDR3 DNA sequence: TGTGCCAGCAGCGATGCCCCGACAGGGGTAACCTACGATGAGCAGTTCTTC. Encoded protein: CASSDAPTGVTYDEQFF.

The rearrangement links TRBV7-2 to TRBJ2-7; 7 nucleotides match TRBD2. The germline CDR1 and CDR2 sequences are SGHTA and FQGNSA. V lost 4 bases and J lost 3; bases outside the gene matches: 6. CDR3 length equals 14 residues. CDR3 DNA: TGTGCCAGCAGCTCCGTGCGGGGGAACTACGAGCAGTACTTC. Translation gives CASSSVRGNYEQYF. The full variable domain, completed using reference TRBV7-2 and TRBJ2-7, is GAGVSQSPSNKVTEKGKDVELRCDPISGHTALYWYRQSLGQGLEFLIYFQGNSAPDKSGLPSDRFSAERTGGSVSTLTIQRTQQEDSAVYLCASSSVRGNYEQYFGPGTRLTVT.

This chain uses TRBV28 with TRBJ1-6, with D possibly being TRBD1 (5 bases). The CDR3 is made up of 12 amino acids. Deletions cut 8 bases from V and 7 bases from J, with 9 bases between. The germline CDR1 and CDR2 sequences are MDHEN and SYDVKM. CDR3 bases: TGTGCCAGCCCGGACATCAATTCACCCCTCCACTTT. This gives the protein CASPDINSPLHF.

The rearrangement joins TRBV2 to TRBJ1-6; 8 bases map to TRBD1. Germline-derived CDR1 and CDR2 are SNHLY and FYNNEI. The junction had 5 bases not matched to a gene; V was cut back by 3 bases and J by 10 bases. The CDR3 has 14 amino acids. The CDR3 DNA sequence: TGTGCCAGCAGTGAGGACAGGGTTGGATCACCCCTCCACTTT. Its protein is CASSEDRVGSPLHF.

This rearrangement joins TRBV27 to TRBJ1-1; D possibly corresponds to TRBD1 (6 bases). CDR1 and CDR2 (germline): MNHEY, SMNVEV (reference sequence). The CDR3 is 14 residues long. The V end lost 3 bases, the J end lost 2 bases, and 10 bases lay between the germline ends. The CDR3 loop is CASSFGGINTEAFF. For the CDR3, the DNA is TGTGCCAGCAGTTTTGGGGGCATCAACACTGAAGCTTTCTTT.

The chain links TRBV13 to TRBJ1-2; D is unclear. In germline, CDR1 is PRHDT, CDR2 FYEKMQ (reference sequence). The V and J ends lost 5 bases and 2 bases respectively, with 21 bases between them. This CDR3 spans 17 amino acids. CDR3 amino acids: CASSPSAPRHDNYGYTF. As DNA, the CDR3 is TGTGCCAGCAGCCCTAGCGCCCCTCGACACGACAACTATGGCTACACCTTC.

For this clone: The germline gene is not matched at one end of the junction; a read error may be the cause. The sample contains more than one DNA sequence encoding this CDR3. CDR3 sequence (DNA): TGCAGCGTTGAAGGGAGACAGGGCACTGAAGCCTTCTTT. The encoded protein is CSVEGRQGTEAFF. V and J are TRBV29-1 and TRBJ1-1; 7 positions agree with TRBD1. The germline V gene has CDR1 SQVTM and CDR2 ANQGSEA. The CDR3 runs to 13 residues.

V usage is TRBV10-3 and J usage is TRBJ1-3; the match to TRBD1 covers 7 bases. This CDR3 contains 15 residues. The V gene's germline CDR1 is ENHRY and CDR2 SYGVKD. Trimming cost V 6 bases and J 4 bases; bases outside gene matches: 9. CDR3 loop: CAISRMGQPGNTIYF. Written as DNA, the CDR3 is TGTGCCATCAGCAGAATGGGACAGCCAGGAAACACCATATATTTT.

The rearrangement uses TRBV5-6 and TRBJ1-1, with no clear D. The CDR3 consists of 16 residues. The germline V gene has CDR1 SGHDT and CDR2 YYEEEE. Trimming took off 2 bases at V and 4 bases at J, with 18 bases between the two ends. This CDR3 is CASSFWAAGRVTEAFF. The CDR3 DNA sequence: TGTGCCAGCAGCTTTTGGGCCGCAGGTCGTGTCACTGAAGCTTTCTTT.

This chain links TRBV4-1 with TRBJ2-1, with D perhaps matching TRBD1 (8 bases). V shed 3 bases and J shed 2 bases, with 17 bases lying between them. Germline-derived CDR1 and CDR2 are MGHRA and YSYEKL. This CDR3 has 17 residues. CDR3 bases: TGCGCCAGCAGCCAGCCGTACAGGGGGAGGGCCTACAATGAGCAGTTCTTC. Translating gives CASSQPYRGRAYNEQFF.

Worth noting for this clone: At one end the junction does not follow the germline gene, possibly because of a read error. This CDR3 is also generated by other DNA sequences in the sample. The V gene is TRBV28, the J gene TRBJ1-1; TRBD1 aligns across 10 bases. CDR3 length: 15 residues. Germline CDR1 reads MDHEN; CDR2 reads SYDVKM. The chain's CDR3 is CASSVPGQGKTEAFF. In DNA, the CDR3 is TGTGCCAGCAGTGTTCCGGGACAGGGGAAGACTGAAGCCTTCTTT.

The genes are TRBV7-2 and TRBJ2-7; 10 nucleotides line up with TRBD1. CDR3 length: 13 residues. The germline gives CDR1 SGHTA, CDR2 FQGNSA. The trim removed 1 base at V and 8 bases at J, leaving 2 bases unmatched. The CDR3 DNA sequence: TGTGCCAGCAGCTTAGGGACAGGGGGTAAGCAGTACTTC. Protein: CASSLGTGGKQYF.

The V gene is TRBV5-1, the J gene TRBJ2-7; TRBD2 matches at 13 bases. The length of the CDR3 is 16 residues. Germline trimming cut 3 bases from V and 7 bases from J; bases unmatched to any gene: 10. The germline V gene has CDR1 SGHRS and CDR2 YFSETQ. In DNA, the CDR3 is TGCGCCAGCAGCTGGGGACTAGCGGGGACTGGGGCGGAGCAGTACTTC. Translating gives CASSWGLAGTGAEQYF.

The J gene is TRBJ1-2, the V gene TRBV11-2; 10 nucleotides align to TRBD1. Per germline, CDR1 SGHAT and CDR2 FQNNGV. There are 15 residues in the CDR3. Trimming removed 5 bases from V and 7 bases from J; junction bases left unmatched: 10. The CDR3 loop is CASSPIGTGAVGYTF. Written as DNA, the CDR3 is TGTGCCAGCAGCCCAATTGGGACAGGGGCGGTTGGCTACACCTTC.

The chain has TRBV10-1 and TRBJ2-3; TRBD2 might be the D (5 bases). The germline V gene has CDR1 WNHNN and CDR2 SYGVQD (reference sequence). This CDR3 is built from 16 residues. Deletions cut 3 bases from V and 0 bases from J, with 13 bases between. The CDR3 DNA is TGCGCCAGCAGTGAAGGGAGCGACTCTAGCACAGATACGCAGTATTTT. This codes for CASSEGSDSSTDTQYF.

V gene TRBV6-6 combines with J gene TRBJ2-3; D not certain. Germline V gene lookup returns CDR1 MNHNY and CDR2 SVGAGI (reference sequence). This CDR3 spans 14 amino acids. The V gene lost 10 bases and the J gene lost 9 bases, with 23 bases spanning the gap. The CDR3 spells CATWPTPGFSTQYF. In DNA form, the CDR3 reads TGTGCCACGTGGCCGACCCCCGGGTTCTCAACGCAGTATTTT.

This rearrangement joins TRBV5-1 to TRBJ2-7; D might be TRBD1 (5 bases). CDR3 size: 15 residues. V lost 4 bases and J lost 3, with 17 bases in between. Germline V gene sequence: CDR1 SGHRS, CDR2 YFSETQ. CDR3 residues: CASSPFSRVIYEQYF. As DNA, the CDR3 is TGCGCCAGCAGCCCTTTCAGCAGGGTCATCTACGAGCAGTACTTC.

This chain joins TRBV30 and TRBJ2-3, with no clear D. Germline lookup yields CDR1 GTSNPN and CDR2 SVGIG (reference sequence). V was pared by 2 bases and J by 0 bases, with 3 bases between. This CDR3 has 12 residues. In DNA form, the CDR3 reads TGTGCCTGGAGTCTCAGCACAGATACGCAGTATTTT. Protein sequence: CAWSLSTDTQYF.

The V and J genes are TRBV7-9 and TRBJ2-5; D is perhaps TRBD1 (6 bases). The V end lost 0 bases, the J end lost 2 bases, and 10 bases lay between the germline ends. Per germline, CDR1 SEHNR and CDR2 FQNEAQ (reference sequence). CDR3 length: 15 amino acids. CDR3 sequence (DNA): TGTGCCAGCAGCTTAGCGAGGACAGCTCAAGAGACCCAGTACTTC. Amino acids: CASSLARTAQETQYF.